The 19 T cell receptor beta chains listed next were all sequenced from one sample in a study of blood T cells in healthy people across ages. With a J-beta primer mix and a sample-barcoded 5' primer, a second PCR ran 7 to 11 cycles. A single record per CDR3 protein comes from TCRdb applying MiXCR to the 5' RACE reads. The sample includes 750,000 to 950,000 distinct CDR3 sequences, roughly 25% of them seen just once. Separately, the same data were catalogued under a study of T cells of mothers and their children.

The sequenced sample was blood. These receptors were obtained from a boy aged 5-17 years in good health.

In its sample, this clonotype was seen a few times. Sequence at one end of the junction differs from germline and may be a read error. The V gene is TRBV7-7, the J gene TRBJ2-3, with 8 bases lining up with TRBD2. CDR1 is SSHAT, CDR2 FNYEAQ, per germline (reference sequence). CDR3 length: 15 residues. The DNA for the CDR3 is TGTGCTAGCAGCCGATCACTAGCGGGCACAGATACGCAGTATTTT. This translates into CASSRSLAGTDTQYF.

This clonotype occurred once. Germline and junction disagree at one end, which may indicate a read error. The rearrangement uses TRBV4-1 and TRBJ2-2, with D possibly being TRBD2 (5 bases). Germline V gene sequence: CDR1 MGHRA, CDR2 YSYEKL. This CDR3 spans 16 amino acids. As DNA, the CDR3 is TGCGCCAGCAGCCAGGCAATGGGGTTGAACACCGGGGAGTTGTTTTTT. Amino acids: CASSQAMGLNTGELFF.

This chain uses TRBV10-1 with TRBJ1-2; D remains unclear. The germline V gene has CDR1 WNHNN and CDR2 SYGVQD (reference sequence). The ends were cut back, 3 bases at V and 4 bases at J, with 9 bases in the middle. The CDR3 contains 13 residues. CDR3 in amino acids: CASSDNLAYGYTF. CDR3 nucleotide sequence: TGCGCCAGCAGTGACAACCTGGCCTATGGCTACACCTTC.

This clonotype was found a few times. The CDR3 DNA reads as TGTGCCAGCAGCCAAGATCGGTGGGTAACAGATACGCAGTATTTT. As protein: CASSQDRWVTDTQYF. The rearrangement uses TRBV14 and TRBJ2-3; D not certain. The germline gives CDR1 SGHDN, CDR2 FVKESK. This CDR3 is 15 amino acids long. V lost 0 bases and J lost 3, with 10 bases in between.

The chain combines TRBV6-6 with TRBJ2-2; D not certain. V was cut by 11 bases and J by 4 bases, with 8 bases left in between. Germline V CDR1 and CDR2: MNHNY, SVGAGI (reference sequence). This CDR3 has 11 residues. This CDR3 reads CACTATGELFF. CDR3 bases: TGTGCCTGTACAGCCACCGGGGAGCTGTTTTTT.

This clonotype has just a few counts. The gene calls are TRBV7-9 and TRBJ2-2; 9 nucleotides line up with TRBD2. With V trimmed by 6 bases and J by 3 bases, 5 bases remained unmatched. The CDR3 sequence is 15 residues long. Germline values: CDR1 SEHNR, CDR2 FQNEAQ (reference sequence). CDR3 sequence: CASRLTSGDTGELFF. For the CDR3, the DNA is TGTGCCAGCAGGCTGACTAGCGGCGACACCGGGGAGCTGTTTTTT.

The rearrangement links TRBV7-7 to TRBJ2-1; TRBD2 matches at 16 bases. Germline V gene sequence: CDR1 SSHAT, CDR2 FNYEAQ (reference sequence). The CDR3 length is 16 residues. The ends lost 5 bases at V and 8 bases at J; junction bases unmatched: 6. In DNA form, the CDR3 reads TGTGCCAGCAGCCCCTTGGGACTAGCGGGGGGGTATGAGCAGTTCTTC. This gives the protein CASSPLGLAGGYEQFF.

Regarding this clonotype: An end of the junction differs from the germline gene, which may be a read error. The rearrangement joins TRBV7-9 to TRBJ2-7; 10 nucleotides match TRBD2. There are 16 residues in the CDR3. Germline CDR1 SEHNR, CDR2 FQNEAQ (reference sequence). The CDR3 region has the DNA TGTGCCAGCAGCACGACTCTAGCGGGGGTATCCTACGGGCAGTACTTC. Protein: CASSTTLAGVSYGQYF.

This clonotype came up a few times. V is TRBV10-3 and J is TRBJ2-2; 7 positions match TRBD1. V trimming: 8 bases; J trimming: 3 bases; junction bases outside the gene matches: 3. This CDR3 has 13 amino acids. Germline V CDR1 and CDR2: ENHRY, SYGVKD. The chain's CDR3 is CAIGDRDTGELFF. CDR3 nucleotides: TGTGCCATCGGGGACAGAGACACCGGGGAGCTGTTTTTT.

This clonotype appeared a few times. The rearrangement links TRBV12-3 or TRBV12-4 to TRBJ1-2; tentative D call: TRBD1 (5 bases). The V gene lost 4 bases and the J gene lost 4 bases, with 16 bases spanning the gap. This CDR3 comprises 15 residues. As DNA, the CDR3 is TGTGCCAGCAGTTCCGTGATTCAAGGGGTCTATGGCTACACCTTC. It translates to CASSSVIQGVYGYTF.

This clonotype appeared a few times. The chain carries TRBV6-4 and TRBJ1-1; tentative D call: TRBD1 (5 bases). Germline CDR1 reads MRHNA; CDR2 reads SNTAGT. V gave up 7 bases and J gave up 10 bases, with 19 bases separating them. CDR3 length: 13 residues. The CDR3 loop reads CASTPTRGAPAFF. In nucleotides, the CDR3 is TGTGCCAGCACCCCAACGAGGGGCGCTCCAGCTTTCTTT.

This clonotype has more than one count but fewer than ten. The rearrangement links TRBV5-1 to TRBJ2-1; TRBD1 matches 9 bases. CDR1 SGHRS and CDR2 YFSETQ come from the germline V gene. This CDR3 contains 18 residues. V shed 1 base, J shed 0 bases, and the junction held 8 bases outside the gene matches. The CDR3 nucleotides read TGCGCCAGCAGCTTGCGCGGGACAGGGTCGAGCTCCTACAATGAGCAGTTCTTC. It translates to CASSLRGTGSSSYNEQFF.

CDR3 sequence reads: CASSVWRGASEQFF. In DNA, the CDR3 is TGTGCCAGCAGCGTATGGCGCGGGGCCAGTGAGCAGTTCTTC. J is TRBJ2-1 and V is TRBV7-2, with D possibly being TRBD2 (6 bases). The V gene lost 5 bases and the J gene lost 9 bases, with 17 bases spanning the gap. Germline lookup yields CDR1 SGHTA and CDR2 FQGNSA. CDR3 length: 14 amino acids. Using reference TRBV7-2 and TRBJ2-1 for the parts outside the CDR3, the full variable domain is GAGVSQSPSNKVTEKGKDVELRCDPISGHTALYWYRQSLGQGLEFLIYFQGNSAPDKSGLPSDRFSAERTGGSVSTLTIQRTQQEDSAVYLCASSVWRGASEQFFGPGTRLTVL.

V and J are TRBV6-2 or TRBV6-3 and TRBJ1-2, with a weak D call TRBD1 (5 bases). Per germline, CDR1 MNHEY and CDR2 SVGEGT. Trimming left V 6 bases short and J 4 bases short, with 18 bases between. The CDR3 covers 15 residues. In nucleotides, the CDR3 is TGTGCCAGCAGGAATCAGGGCGCCTCGGTCTATGGCTACACCTTC. As protein: CASRNQGASVYGYTF.

This clonotype was seen more than once but under ten times. J is TRBJ1-6 and V is TRBV14; D not resolved. The CDR3 runs 15 residues. V gave up 1 base and J gave up 12 bases, with 16 bases separating them. From germline, CDR1 is SGHDN and CDR2 FVKESK. CDR3 DNA sequence: TGTGCCAGCAGCCAAGCGACCGGCCCTGGGGTACCCCTCCACTTT. It codes for CASSQATGPGVPLHF.

This clonotype occurred many times. V and J are TRBV7-9 and TRBJ2-5; D may match TRBD1 or TRBD2 (5 bases each). Germline V gives CDR1 SEHNR, CDR2 FQNEAQ (reference sequence). The CDR3 has 14 amino acids. Trimming took off 3 bases at V and 5 bases at J, with 13 bases between the two ends. CDR3 amino acids: CASSFMGRPETQYF. DNA for the CDR3: TGTGCCAGCAGCTTTATGGGACGTCCGGAGACCCAGTACTTC.

CDR3 region: CASGSTGRVETQYF. In DNA, the CDR3 is TGTGCTAGTGGTTCCACCGGCAGGGTCGAGACCCAGTACTTC. The chain couples TRBV12-5 to TRBJ2-5; perhaps TRBD1 as D (5 bases). Looked up from germline, CDR1 is LGHNT and CDR2 is FRNRAP. This CDR3 is built from 14 residues. Between the trimmed V and J ends, which lost 4 bases and 5 bases, there was a span of 14 bases.

This clonotype was recorded a few times. V is TRBV7-2 and J is TRBJ2-5, with D uncertain. In germline, CDR1 is SGHTA, CDR2 FQGNSA. Trimming cost V 4 bases and J 5 bases, with 11 bases left between them. The CDR3 runs 13 residues. DNA for the CDR3: TGTGCCAGCAGCTCAGCTCCCCGGGAGACCCAGTACTTC. It specifies CASSSAPRETQYF.

The rearrangement links TRBV28 to TRBJ2-4; D not resolved. This CDR3 region has 16 residues. From germline, CDR1 is MDHEN and CDR2 SYDVKM. Deletions cut 0 bases from V and 1 base from J, with 10 bases between. Written as DNA, the CDR3 is TGTGCCAGCAGTTTATGGCAGGACCTGGCCAAAAACATTCAGTACTTC. It yields the protein CASSLWQDLAKNIQYF.